One TCR beta chain is described in this entry. Its specificity is unknown. The data originate from a study of T-cell memory formation after mild COVID-19. Whole-study results and caveats: Confirmation of SARS-CoV-2 specificity was lacking for second-wave clones peaking day 37. Clones that got smaller from day 15 to 85 had even CD4/CD8, while clones growing later tipped toward CD4+.

TCRdb re-analysed the 5' RACE reads in MiXCR, keeping a single row per CDR3 protein. The table lists roughly 380,000 distinct CDR3 sequences, 25% to 30% of them singletons. There are 14 residues in the CDR3. Trimming cost V 0 bases and J 7 bases, with 14 bases left between them. The germline CDR1 and CDR2 sequences are SGHRS and YFSETQ. Sequenced: PBMCs or a T cell subset sorted from them (not recorded which). The sequence was collected from an adult woman who had mild COVID-19 (a few samples of this study predate the infection). Cell type and time point are not known. The chain is built from TRBV5-1 and TRBJ2-7; possible D gene TRBD1, 7 bases. CDR3 DNA sequence: TGCGCCAGCAGCTTGGTAGAGGGGGCGGGGGAGCAGTACTTC. Encoded protein: CASSLVEGAGEQYF. Drawing the rest from reference TRBV5-1 and TRBJ2-7, the complete variable domain is KAGVTQTPRYLIKTRGQQVTLSCSPISGHRSVSWYQQTPGQGLQFLFEYFSETQRNKGNFPGRFSGRQFSNSRSEMNVSTLELGDSALYLCASSLVEGAGEQYFGPGTRLTVT.